The source of this T cell receptor beta chain is a study of regulatory T cells in long-lasting Graves disease. Study-wide points: Persistent disease exhibited a predilection for TRBV28, TRBJ1-2 and TRBJ2-5.

In building TCR beta libraries, iRepertoire HTBI primers were used together with Arm-PCR of CDR3 regions. TCRdb re-called the multiplex PCR reads through MiXCR, storing one row per CDR3 protein. The table lists around 460,000 distinct CDR3 sequences, 12% to 15% of them singletons, with approximately 17% in the top ten. The time point is: newly diagnosed GD, antithyroid drugs for less than 3 months. Researchers made the TCR library from RNA that was extracted from PBMCs. Of note for this clonotype: What it recognizes is unknown.

Trimming at V came to 2 bases and at J to 3 bases, leaving 10 bases not matched to a gene. The CDR3 has 17 residues. CDR1 and CDR2 from the germline V gene are MGHRA and YSYEKL. This same sample was also part of a study on T cells in Graves' hyperthyroidism and ophthalmopathy. That paper notes: HTBI primers drove first-round RT-PCR of the TCR CDR3. In the blood, most expanded thyroid clonotypes above 0.001 appeared as well.

This chain joins TRBV4-1 and TRBJ2-7; 10 nucleotides agree with TRBD2. The sequence came from a woman aged 50 to 65 with Graves disease. Sequenced material: peripheral blood mononuclear cells (PBMCs), taken at new diagnosis, from a patient treated with antithyroid drugs. The CDR3 nucleotides read TGCGCCAGCAGCCAACCCTCGGGACTAGCGCCGCGCTACGAGCAGTACTTC. Its protein product is CASSQPSGLAPRYEQYF.